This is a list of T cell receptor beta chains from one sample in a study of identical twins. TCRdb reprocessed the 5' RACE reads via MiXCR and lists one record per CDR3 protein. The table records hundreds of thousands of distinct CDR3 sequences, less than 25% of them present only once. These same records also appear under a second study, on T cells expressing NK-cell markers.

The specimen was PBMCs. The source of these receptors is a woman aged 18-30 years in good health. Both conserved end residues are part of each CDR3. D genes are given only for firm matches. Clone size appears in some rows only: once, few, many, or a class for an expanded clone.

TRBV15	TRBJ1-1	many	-	TGTGCCACCAGCAGAGATAAGGGTGGGAACACTGAAGCTTTCTTT	CATSRDKGGNTEAFF
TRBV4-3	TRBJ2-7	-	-	TGCGCCAGCAGCCGTCAATGGGAGCCCTCCTACGAGCAGTACTTC	CASSRQWEPSYEQYF
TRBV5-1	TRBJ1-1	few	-	TGCGCCAGCAGCGGCGGGGGGTTAGGGACTGAAGCTTTCTTT	CASSGGGLGTEAFF
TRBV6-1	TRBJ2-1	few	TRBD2	TGTGCCAGCAGTGAATGGGGACTAGTCTACAATGAGCAGTTCTTC	CASSEWGLVYNEQFF
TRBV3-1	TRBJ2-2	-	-	TGTGCCAGCAGCCACGGTGAGGCCGGGGAGCTGTTTTTT	CASSHGEAGELFF
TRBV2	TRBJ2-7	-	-	TGTGCCAGCGTGGGCGGCCAAGTCCCCTACTACGAGCAGTACTTC	CASVGGQVPYYEQYF
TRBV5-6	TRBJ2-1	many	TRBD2	TGTGCCAGCAGCTCACCGGGACTAGCGGGATTGAATGAGCAGTTCTTC	CASSSPGLAGLNEQFF
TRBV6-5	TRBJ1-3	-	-	TGTGCCAGCAGTTACGTTCGGGGCTCTGGAAACACCATATATTTT	CASSYVRGSGNTIYF
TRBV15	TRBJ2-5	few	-	TGTGCCACCAGCAGTCTTCGGGAGAGTAGGGAGACCCAGTACTTC	CATSSLRESRETQYF
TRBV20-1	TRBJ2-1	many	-	TGCAGTGCTCGCTCCTCAGGAAGCTCCTACAATGAGCAGTTCTTC	CSARSSGSSYNEQFF
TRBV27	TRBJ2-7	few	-	TGTGCCAGCAGTTTAAGGGGCAGCCCGACCTCCTACGAGCAGTACTTC	CASSLRGSPTSYEQYF
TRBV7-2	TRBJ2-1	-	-	TGTGCCAGCAAAGGTCAGGGGGGATCAGCCTACAATGAGCAGTTCTTC	CASKGQGGSAYNEQFF
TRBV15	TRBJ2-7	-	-	TGTGCCACCAGGGGGGACAAAGACGAGCAGTACTTC	CATRGDKDEQYF
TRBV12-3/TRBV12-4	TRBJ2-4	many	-	TGTGCCAGCAGACCCCTGGGAGCCAAAAACATTCAGTACTTC	CASRPLGAKNIQYF
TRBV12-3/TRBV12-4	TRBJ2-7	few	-	TGTGCCAGCACTCGGAACGCGATCTCCTACGAGCAGTACTTC	CASTRNAISYEQYF
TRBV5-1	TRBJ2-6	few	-	TGCGCCAGCAGCTTGGCGGATTACTCTGGGGCCAACGTCCTGACTTTC	CASSLADYSGANVLTF
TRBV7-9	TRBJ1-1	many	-	TGTGCCAGCAGCTTGGGGGAAGGGAACACTGAAGCTTTCTTT	CASSLGEGNTEAFF
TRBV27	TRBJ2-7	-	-	TGTGCCAGCAGTTTCCGGGAGAGGTTCTACGAGCAGTACTTC	CASSFRERFYEQYF
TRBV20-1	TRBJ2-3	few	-	TGCAGTGCGTCGGGGCCGGGGGCCACAGATACGCAGTATTTT	CSASGPGATDTQYF
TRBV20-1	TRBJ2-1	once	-	TGCAGTGCTAGCGGTCGGCGGGGGCGCTCCTACAATGAGCAGTTCTTC	CSASGRRGRSYNEQFF
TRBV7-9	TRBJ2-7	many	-	TGTGCCAGCAGCTTATATGCAGGATTTGGAAACGAGCAGTACTTC	CASSLYAGFGNEQYF
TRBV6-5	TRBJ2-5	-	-	TGTGCCAGCAGTTGGCCCGCTGGGACCCAGTACTTC	CASSWPAGTQYF
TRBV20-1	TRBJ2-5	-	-	TGCAGTGCTAGCAAGGGGGCGGGACAGCAAGAGACCCAGTACTTC	CSASKGAGQQETQYF
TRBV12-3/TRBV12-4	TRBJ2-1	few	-	TGTGCCAGCTGGCCGGGACGAAGAAACAATGAGCAGTTCTTC	CASWPGRRNNEQFF
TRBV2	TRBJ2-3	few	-	TGTGCCAGCATCCTCGGACCTCACACAGATACGCAGTATTTT	CASILGPHTDTQYF
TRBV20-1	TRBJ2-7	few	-	TGCAGTGCTAGAGATCAAGGCATCTCAGCCTACGAGCAGTACTTC	CSARDQGISAYEQYF
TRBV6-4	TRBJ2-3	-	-	TGTGCCAGCAGTGAAAGTTGGGGGACAGATACGCAGTATTTT	CASSESWGTDTQYF
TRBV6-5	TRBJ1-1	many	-	TGTGCCAGCAGTTTGGGGGGAGTCCCCCCTGAAGCTTTCTTT	CASSLGGVPPEAFF
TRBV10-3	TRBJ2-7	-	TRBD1	TGTGCCATCAAACCTATGCCGGGACAGGGGACAGTCGAGCAGTACTTC	CAIKPMPGQGTVEQYF
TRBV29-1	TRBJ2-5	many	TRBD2	TGCAGCGCGGCTAGCGGCCAAGAGACCCAGTACTTC	CSAASGQETQYF
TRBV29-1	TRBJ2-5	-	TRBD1	TGCAGCGCCGTGGACAGGCAAGAGACCCAGTACTTC	CSAVDRQETQYF
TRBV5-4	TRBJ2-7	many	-	TGTGCCAGCAGCTTTTCATCTACCGCCCCAGGCGAGCAGTACTTC	CASSFSSTAPGEQYF
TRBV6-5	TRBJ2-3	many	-	TGTGCCAGCAGTTACTCGATGTGGGGAGGCCTGAGCACAGATACGCAGTATTTT	CASSYSMWGGLSTDTQYF
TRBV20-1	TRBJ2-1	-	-	TGCAGTGCTCGTCCGGTGGGACTAGGGGGCTATGAGCAGTTCTTC	CSARPVGLGGYEQFF
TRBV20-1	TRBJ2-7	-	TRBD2	TGCAGTGGCGGGAGAGGGGTTTTGGAGCAGTACTTC	CSGGRGVLEQYF
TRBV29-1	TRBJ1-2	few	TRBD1	TGCAGCGTGGAACCGGGACAGGGCAGCGATGGCTACACCTTC	CSVEPGQGSDGYTF
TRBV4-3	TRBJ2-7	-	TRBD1	TGCGCCAGCAGCCAAGATCCCGCCCTATGGACAGGGAGGTCCTACGAGCAGTACTTC	CASSQDPALWTGRSYEQYF
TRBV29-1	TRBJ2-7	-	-	TGCAGCGTTGAAGAAGGAGGGAGCTACTCCTACGAGCAGTACTTC	CSVEEGGSYSYEQYF
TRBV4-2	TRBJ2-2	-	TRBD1	TGTGCCAGCAGCCAAGAAGGACAGGGGGCCGGAAACGGGGAGCTGTTTTTT	CASSQEGQGAGNGELFF
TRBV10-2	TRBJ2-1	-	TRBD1	TGCGCCAGCAGTGGGGGGACAGGGGCCCCTCTATACAATGAGCAGTTCTTC	CASSGGTGAPLYNEQFF
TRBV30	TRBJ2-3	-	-	TGTGCCTGGAGCCGGGCTTGGACAGATACGCAGTATTTT	CAWSRAWTDTQYF
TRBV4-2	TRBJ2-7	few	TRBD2	TGTGCCAGCAGCCAAGGCGGGGGGGCTGACGAGCAGTACTTC	CASSQGGGADEQYF
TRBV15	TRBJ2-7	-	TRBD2	TGTGCCACCAGCACCGGTCCGGGAGGCGGCGAGCAGTACTTC	CATSTGPGGGEQYF
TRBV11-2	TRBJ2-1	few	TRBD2	TGTGCCAGCAGCTCTTATCGGACTAGCGTTCACAATGAGCAGTTCTTC	CASSSYRTSVHNEQFF